The 21 T cell receptor beta chains listed next were all sequenced from one sample in a study of T-cell memory formation after mild COVID-19. In TCRdb, the 5' RACE reads were re-called with MiXCR into one record per CDR3 protein. Found here are tens of thousands of distinct CDR3 sequences, around 21% of them singletons; the top ten hold over 1.5%. The sequenced sample was PBMCs or a T cell subset sorted from them (not recorded which). The origin of the receptors is an adult who had mild COVID-19 (a few samples of this study predate the infection). Cell type and time point are not known.

By frequency in the sample, this clonotype is medium-sized. J is TRBJ2-7 and V is TRBV7-2; TRBD1 or TRBD2 may be the D gene (6 bases each). Germline-derived CDR1 and CDR2 are SGHTA and FQGNSA. The ends were cut back, 9 bases at V and 3 bases at J, with 21 bases in the middle. CDR3 length: 15 amino acids. Here the CDR3 DNA reads TGTGCCAGGCCACCGGGGGCCTTCCGAGACTACGAGCAGTACTTC. Its protein is CARPPGAFRDYEQYF.

This clonotype was observed many times. The chain carries TRBV12-3 or TRBV12-4 and TRBJ1-1; no reliable D call. The CDR3 length is 14 residues. The germline V and J ends were trimmed by 6 bases and 0 bases, with 11 bases remaining between them. The CDR3 DNA reads as TGTGCCAGCAGCGCACAGAATATGAACACTGAAGCTTTCTTT. Residues: CASSAQNMNTEAFF.

The sample holds many counts of this clonotype. The rearrangement uses TRBV20-1 and TRBJ2-7; the D gene could be TRBD1 or TRBD2 (7 bases each). Per germline, CDR1 DFQATT and CDR2 SNEGSKA (reference sequence). The CDR3 is made up of 14 amino acids. Trimming left V 7 bases short and J 7 bases short, with 23 bases between. DNA for the CDR3: TGCAGTGTTTTCAGGGGGGGAGTACCTCGGGAGCAGTACTTC. It specifies CSVFRGGVPREQYF.

The chain joins TRBV4-2 to TRBJ2-1; no definite D call. The CDR3 has 14 amino acids. Per the germline V gene, CDR1 is LGHNA and CDR2 is YNFKEQ. Deletions cut 0 bases from V and 15 bases from J, with 18 bases between. DNA of the CDR3: TGTGCCAGCAGCCAAGATCCTCTTAGAGAAAGTTTGTTCTTC. This sequence encodes CASSQDPLRESLFF.

In its sample, this clonotype was seen many times. J is TRBJ2-7 and V is TRBV20-1; D is unclear. V shed 6 bases and J shed 5 bases, with 11 bases lying between them. There are 11 residues in the CDR3. Germline CDR1 and CDR2: DFQATT and SNEGSKA (reference sequence). DNA for the CDR3: TGCAGTGCCCCCCTACATGACGAGCAGTACTTC. Translating gives CSAPLHDEQYF.

This clonotype was seen at least ten times. V usage is TRBV10-3 and J usage is TRBJ2-2; TRBD2 is a possible D gene (5 bases). CDR1 is ENHRY, CDR2 SYGVKD, per germline. This CDR3 has 14 residues. Deletions cut 4 bases from V and 2 bases from J, with 8 bases between. The CDR3 is CAISARENTGELFF. The CDR3 bases are TGTGCCATCAGTGCCCGGGAAAACACCGGGGAGCTGTTTTTT.

By its share, this clonotype is medium-sized. V usage is TRBV5-1 and J usage is TRBJ2-7; 9 bases are shared with TRBD1. V shed 0 bases, J shed 1 base, and the junction held 5 bases outside the gene matches. The CDR3 extends over 16 amino acids. CDR1 and CDR2 (germline): SGHRS, YFSETQ. The CDR3 loop reads CASSLARTGASYEQYF. As DNA, the CDR3 is TGCGCCAGCAGCTTGGCCAGGACAGGGGCATCCTACGAGCAGTACTTC.

The sample holds many counts of this clonotype. The V and J genes are TRBV5-4 and TRBJ2-7, with 9 bases aligning to TRBD1. Trimming cost V 0 bases and J 3 bases; bases outside gene matches: 7. This CDR3 has 16 residues. Germline CDR1 reads SGHNT; CDR2 reads YYREEE (reference sequence). For the CDR3, the DNA is TGTGCCAGCAGCTTGGCCCCAGGGACAGGGAACTACGAGCAGTACTTC. Translating gives CASSLAPGTGNYEQYF. Supplemented by reference TRBV5-4 and TRBJ2-7, the full variable domain reads ETGVTQSPTHLIKTRGQQVTLRCSSQSGHNTVSWYQQALGQGPQFIFQYYREEENGRGNFPPRFSGLQFPNYSSELNVNALELDDSALYLCASSLAPGTGNYEQYFGPGTRLTVT.

This clonotype was recorded once. V usage is TRBV6-2 or TRBV6-3 and J usage is TRBJ2-6; D gene ambiguous. The CDR3 runs 15 residues. The ends were cut back, 2 bases at V and 0 bases at J, with 5 bases in the middle. Germline lookup yields CDR1 MNHEY and CDR2 SVGEGT. CDR3 in amino acids: CASSYRVSGANVLTF. CDR3 coding DNA: TGTGCCAGCAGTTACAGAGTCTCTGGGGCCAACGTCCTGACTTTC.

The table lists this clonotype with many counts. V usage is TRBV29-1 and J usage is TRBJ2-1; 9 bases fit TRBD2. CDR1 and CDR2 from the germline V gene are SQVTM and ANQGSEA. The CDR3 runs 14 residues. The V segment lost 2 bases and the J segment 8 bases; nucleotides outside the gene matches: 7. CDR3 sequence (DNA): TGCAGCGTTGAAAGAGTAGCGGGGGATCATGAGCAGTTCTTC. Its protein product is CSVERVAGDHEQFF.

The chain joins TRBV5-1 to TRBJ2-7, with 10 bases matching TRBD1. CDR1 and CDR2 (germline): SGHRS, YFSETQ. This CDR3 has 15 amino acids. J gave up 2 bases and V 4 bases, and 6 bases lay outside the gene matches. The CDR3: CASSGRDRGPYEQYF. The CDR3 DNA follows: TGCGCCAGCAGCGGGAGGGACAGGGGCCCCTACGAGCAGTACTTC.

This clonotype was detected ten times or more. V gene TRBV6-5 combines with J gene TRBJ2-3; 14 nucleotides agree with TRBD2. From germline, CDR1 is MNHEY and CDR2 SVGAGI. Trimming at V came to 6 bases and at J to 2 bases, leaving 7 bases not matched to a gene. CDR3 length: 17 amino acids. The DNA for the CDR3 is TGTGCCAGCAGCCAAAGGACTAGCGGGAGGCCCACAGATACGCAGTATTTT. The encoded protein is CASSQRTSGRPTDTQYF.

In its sample, this clonotype was seen once. This may come from a read error, since a much larger clone is one base off. The chain links TRBV12-3 or TRBV12-4 to TRBJ1-1; D is unresolved. V was trimmed by 7 bases and J by 4 bases, leaving 16 bases between them. The CDR3 loop spans 14 amino acids. Here the CDR3 reads CASTQIGRSTEAFF. Written as DNA, the CDR3 is TGTGCCAGCACCCAGATAGGGCGGTCCACTGAAGCTTTCTTT.

There are many counts of this clonotype. The rearrangement joins TRBV19 to TRBJ1-1; D is undetermined. The V end lost 3 bases, the J end lost 1 base, and 9 bases lay between the germline ends. CDR3 length: 14 amino acids. Germline V CDR1 and CDR2: LNHDA, SQIVND (reference sequence). The CDR3 bases are TGTGCCAGTAGTATCCCAGCAGGGAACACTGAAGCTTTCTTT. This codes for CASSIPAGNTEAFF.

This clonotype was seen a handful of times. The V and J genes are TRBV6-2 or TRBV6-3 and TRBJ2-2; no reliable D call. CDR1 MNHEY and CDR2 SVGEGT come from the germline V gene. The CDR3 is made up of 14 amino acids. The germline V and J ends were trimmed by 5 bases and 0 bases, with 7 bases remaining between them. CDR3 sequence (DNA): TGTGCCAGCAGTCCCCCAGCGAACACCGGGGAGCTGTTTTTT. Its protein product is CASSPPANTGELFF.

The chain carries TRBV2 and TRBJ1-1; the match to TRBD1 covers 7 bases. The trim removed 5 bases at V and 4 bases at J, leaving 4 bases unmatched. This CDR3 region has 13 residues. The germline gives CDR1 SNHLY, CDR2 FYNNEI. The CDR3 DNA reads TGTGCCAGCAGTTCTGACAGGGCCACTGAAGCTTTCTTT. Protein sequence: CASSSDRATEAFF.

In its sample, this clonotype was seen many times. CDR3 bases: TGTGCCAGCAGTTACGGCGGGAAGAACACCGGGGAGCTGTTTTTT. Its protein product is CASSYGGKNTGELFF. The V call is TRBV6-5, the J call TRBJ2-2, with D maybe TRBD2 (6 bases). The ends were cut back, 2 bases at V and 1 base at J, with 8 bases in the middle. This CDR3 has 15 residues. Germline V gene sequence: CDR1 MNHEY, CDR2 SVGAGI.

This clonotype was recorded many times. The V call is TRBV9, the J call TRBJ2-7; 8 nucleotides agree with TRBD2. In germline, CDR1 is SGDLS, CDR2 YYNGEE. Trimming cost V 3 bases and J 2 bases; bases outside gene matches: 10. The CDR3 length is 16 residues. Here the CDR3 DNA reads TGTGCCAGCAGCGCAGCGGCGGGAGGTTTGACCTACGAGCAGTACTTC. It encodes CASSAAAGGLTYEQYF.

This chain joins TRBV28 and TRBJ2-5, with 7 bases fitting TRBD2. The CDR3 totals 13 residues. V lost 9 bases, J lost 5 bases, and 9 bases stayed unmatched. The V gene's germline CDR1 is MDHEN and CDR2 SYDVKM. As DNA, the CDR3 is TGTGCCAGTTTACTAGCGCATGGGGAGACCCAGTACTTC. This sequence encodes CASLLAHGETQYF.

A note on this clonotype: This may arise from a read error, as a much more abundant clone is one base away. The chain is built from TRBV9 and TRBJ1-2; D is unresolved. Trimming took 4 bases from V and 4 from J, leaving 11 bases between them. Germline values: CDR1 SGDLS, CDR2 YYNGEE. The length of the CDR3 is 13 residues. The CDR3 DNA sequence: TGTGCCAGCAGCAGTGACCCGGGCTATGGCTACACCTTC. It translates to CASSSDPGYGYTF.

This clonotype appeared many times. This rearrangement joins TRBV4-1 to TRBJ2-7; possibly TRBD1 for D (6 bases). Trimming removed 0 bases from V and 6 bases from J, with 12 bases in between. The V gene's germline CDR1 is MGHRA and CDR2 YSYEKL. This CDR3 spans 14 amino acids. CDR3 DNA sequence: TGCGCCAGCAGCCAAGACCCGGACAGTTCCGAGCAGTACTTC. As protein: CASSQDPDSSEQYF.